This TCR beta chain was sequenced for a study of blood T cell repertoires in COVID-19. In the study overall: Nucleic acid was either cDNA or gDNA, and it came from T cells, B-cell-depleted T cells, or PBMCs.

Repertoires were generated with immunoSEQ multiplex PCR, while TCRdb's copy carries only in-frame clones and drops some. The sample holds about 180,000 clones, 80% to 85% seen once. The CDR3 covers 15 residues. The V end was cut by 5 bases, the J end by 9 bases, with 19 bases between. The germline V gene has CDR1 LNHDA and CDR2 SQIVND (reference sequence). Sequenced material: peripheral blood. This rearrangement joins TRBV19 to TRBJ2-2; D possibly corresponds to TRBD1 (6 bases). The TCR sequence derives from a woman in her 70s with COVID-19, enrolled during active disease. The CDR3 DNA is TGTGCCAGTAGTGTGGGGGCAGTCTATAACCGGGAGCTGTTTTTT. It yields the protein CASSVGAVYNRELFF.